The 3 T cell receptor beta chains given below trace back to one sample, sequenced in a study of CD8+ T cells in alopecia areata. As the sequencing template, cDNA was produced by extracting RNA and reverse transcribing it. The method was immunoSEQ multiplex PCR; TCRdb's version includes in-frame clones alone and lacks a portion of them. The sample yields 120,000 to 150,000 clones, around 86% seen once. Material: CD8+ T cells sorted from blood, obtained at week 0. The source of these receptors is a human donor with alopecia areata.

V gene TRBV7-9 combines with J gene TRBJ2-5; no clear D gene. This CDR3 contains 13 residues. V lost 3 bases to trimming and J lost 2 bases, with 7 bases between them. Germline values: CDR1 SEHNR, CDR2 FQNEAQ (reference sequence). The CDR3 nucleotides are TGTGCCAGCAGCTTTGATGCACAAGAGACCCAGTACTTC. Amino acid sequence: CASSFDAQETQYF.

The count of this clone is one. The chain uses TRBV25-1 and TRBJ2-7; 7 bases are a match to TRBD1. This CDR3 has 12 amino acids. Per the germline V gene, CDR1 is MGHDK and CDR2 is SYGVNS. After removal of 1 base from V and 7 bases from J, the junction contained 1 base not matched to a gene. The chain's CDR3 is CASSEWTGEQYF. The CDR3 DNA follows: TGTGCCAGCAGTGAATGGACAGGAGAGCAGTACTTC.

This clone appeared a single time. The gene calls are TRBV7-2 and TRBJ2-7; 11 bases fit TRBD2. Germline CDR1 reads SGHTA; CDR2 reads FQGNSA. V gave up 11 bases and J gave up 2 bases; unmatched junction bases: 2. The length of the CDR3 is 12 residues. The CDR3 loop is CALGLAAYEQYF. CDR3 bases: TGTGCCCTGGGACTAGCGGCCTACGAGCAGTACTTC. Full variable domain (outside the CDR3, taken from reference TRBV7-2 and TRBJ2-7): GAGVSQSPSNKVTEKGKDVELRCDPISGHTALYWYRQSLGQGLEFLIYFQGNSAPDKSGLPSDRFSAERTGGSVSTLTIQRTQQEDSAVYLCALGLAAYEQYFGPGTRLTVT.